The clone carrying this T cell receptor (beta chain) was recorded a few times. As yet, its antigen is unknown. This record belongs to a study of post-analysis software for immune sequencing data. Findings of the study overall: Among multiple sclerosis patients, normalized Chao1 diversity was significantly below that of controls. In patients, about five TRBV segments were more frequent than in controls, with TRBV5-6, TRBV5-1 and TRBV20-1 among them.

Unique molecular identifiers were built into the TCR beta cDNA libraries. TCRdb passed the PCR reads through MiXCR, listing each CDR3 protein once. The sample records 600,000 to 750,000 distinct CDR3 sequences, around 60% being singletons. CDR1 and CDR2 from the germline V gene are SGHRS and YFSETQ. V gave up 4 bases and J gave up 4 bases; unmatched junction bases: 2. This CDR3 has 13 residues. The TCR comes from a girl aged 2-10 years with multiple sclerosis. The chain couples TRBV5-1 to TRBJ2-3; 8 bases are shared with TRBD2. Sequencing was carried out using blood. CDR3 residues: CASSEGLADTQYF. CDR3 coding DNA: TGCGCCAGCAGCGAGGGACTAGCAGATACGCAGTATTTT. The whole variable domain, filled in from reference TRBV5-1 and TRBJ2-3, reads KAGVTQTPRYLIKTRGQQVTLSCSPISGHRSVSWYQQTPGQGLQFLFEYFSETQRNKGNFPGRFSGRQFSNSRSEMNVSTLELGDSALYLCASSEGLADTQYFGPGTRLTVL.